This TCR beta chain was profiled in a study of OX40 agonist ivuxolimab in advanced cancers. Study in general: Patients in dose escalation had liver, melanoma, kidney or head and neck cancers.

In regard to this clone: Antigen specificity is unknown.

General study findings and limits: At doses 0.1 to 3.0 mg/kg, CD4+ and CD8+ clones expanded. Some of the lowest clonal expansion was seen in partial responders at 0.1-3.0 mg/kg.

Sequencing used immunoSEQ multiplex PCR; TCRdb keeps in-frame clones, though not all of them. The sample holds 82,000 or so clones; 80% to 95% are singletons and the top ten take around 0.65%. Baseline, cycle 4 day 1, and cycle 7 day 1 were the blood sampling points. CDR1 is SGHKS and CDR2 is YYEKEE in the germline V gene (reference sequence). Trimming pared 4 bases from V and 3 bases from J, leaving 11 bases between. This CDR3 spans 13 amino acids. The chain recombines TRBV5-5 with TRBJ2-7, with D possibly TRBD1 on 6 matching bases. The sequence derives from an adult with an advanced solid tumor such as melanoma, head and neck, liver or kidney cancer. The sample in question was CD4+ or CD8+ T cells sorted from blood, obtained in a trial of the OX40 agonist ivuxolimab. The CDR3 loop reads CASSAWTDYEQYF. The CDR3 DNA follows: TGTGCCAGCAGCGCATGGACAGACTACGAGCAGTACTTC.